This entry concerns a single T cell receptor (beta chain). This receptor's antigen is unknown. One base away there is no much larger clone; base qualities are not given. The data originate from a study of identical twins (dated by TCRdb to about 2016). With regard to the full study: To test whether fetal clonotypes persist, the study used deep sequencing on TCR alpha and beta repertoires from monozygotic twins, unrelated adults of various ages, and cord blood. Replicate twin experiments were performed at different times using different library preparation protocols to rule out contamination. On the study overall, not on this receptor specifically: A weaker excess of twin sharing was found in beta out-of-frame sequences because the signal-to-noise ratio was lowered by fewer shared sequences. Invariant T cells such as MAIT and iNKT could partly confound zero-insertion analyses, although diverse VJ usage argued against such confounding for most clonotypes. Fewer insertions were carried by abundant cord blood beta clonotypes; a weaker similar trend was observed in young adult naive repertoires, while no such trend was observed in memory repertoires. Out-of-frame TCR alpha sharing in monozygotic twins was systematically underestimated by recombination models, whereas sharing between unrelated individuals was in agreement with the recombination models. Because the same donors could not be followed over many years, conclusions were based on cross-sectional statistical analysis. Compared with coincidental sharing between unrelated individuals, out-of-frame TCR alpha sequences shared between twins had an excess of sequences with low generation probability.

The CDR3 sequence holds 13 residues, the cysteine and phenylalanine included. Only the CDR3 portion is preserved as DNA: 39 bases, with reading frame beginning at the first base. V and J lose 2 bases and 5 bases, and a span of 10 bases separates them. The germline V gene specifies SGHRS as CDR1 and YFSETQ as CDR2. Every donor was a healthy Caucasian. Three pairs of female monozygotic twins, all aged 18 to 29 years, were included in the twin cohort. Peripheral blood mononuclear cells were used as the source from which RNA for TCR libraries was isolated. The method behind the library was 5' RACE. Instrument on record: Illumina HiSeq 2000. Template switching added a universal primer binding site, and the final cDNA carried a unique molecular identifier that allowed TCR cDNA molecules to be counted accurately. First-strand cDNA for TCR alpha and beta chains was synthesized from specific primers in the conserved constant-segment region. Each cDNA library was double barcoded, with a SMART-Mk sample barcode plus Illumina barcodes, to control for contamination. TruSeq adapter sequences and Illumina sample barcodes were added in two successive PCR steps. The Illumina HiSeq platform was used with custom primers to sequence TCR alpha and beta cDNA libraries. Per the original workflow: Unique molecular identifiers were extracted from raw reads with MiGEC, and CDR3 positions were determined with MiXCR. Recombination models were inferred per individual with the repgenHMM and IGoR tools using an EM algorithm. The analysis of shared clonotypes was done with the tcR package in R, with sharing normalized by the product of cloneset sizes. Out-of-frame nonproductive sequences were analyzed to study raw recombination free of thymic and clonal selection effects. TCRdb reran the public reads through fastp at Q25 and MiXCR, keeping productive beta chains. Duplicate CDR3 protein sequences are folded into a single record with the most common DNA and genes. The V and J calls shown here were made by TCRdb, not taken from the authors' results. Recorded for this sample are over 600,000 distinct CDR3 sequences; over 20% of them occurred a single time. The ten top clones hold 4% to 4.5% of the sample.

This sample also appeared in a second study, on T cells expressing NK-cell markers. The second study reports: Three sorted T-cell subsets (CD3+CD56+NKG2C+, CD3+CD56+NKG2C- and CD3+CD56-NKG2C+) from eight donors had their TCR beta-chain repertoires profiled. Seven of the eight sequenced donors were HCMV-seropositive and one was HCMV-seronegative. To restrict sorting to alphabetaTCR-expressing T cells, an anti-gammadeltaTCR antibody was added in several experiments. For roughly six donors, the dominant CD3+CD56+NKG2C+ clonotypes were among the top 10 CD8+ clonotypes and accounted for about 1.0-8% of CD8+ T cells. Those dominant clonotypes were again the most abundant among CD3+CD56-NKG2C+ cells in several donors, at roughly 28.3-65%. Whether the expanded NKG2C-expressing T cell clones were specific for HCMV antigens was left unclear. The study sequenced eight donors, all healthy volunteers chosen at random: three men and five women. To determine HCMV serostatus, a commercial ELISA kit was used to detect HCMV-specific IgG in serum. Bulk peripheral blood T-cell repertoires were additionally sequenced from unsorted PBMC for over 5 donors. Reads were demultiplexed and grouped by UMI with MIGEC, and clonotypes were assembled and quantified with MiTCR. To exclude erroneous sequences, any TCR cDNA sequence not supported by at least two reads was discarded. Downstream repertoire analysis used the tcR package, and clonotypes were matched across fractions by CDR3 nucleotide sequence plus V segment. VDJmatch was used to annotate antigen specificity against VDJdb, with one amino acid substitution in CDR3 allowed.

The rearrangement combines TRBV5-1 with TRBJ1-1; the D gene is perhaps TRBD1, on 5 matching bases. Sequencing used PBMCs. The clonotype comes from a young woman in good health. CDR3 reads: CASSFAGTTEAFF. The DNA sequence reads TGCGCCAGCAGCTTCGCAGGGACGACTGAAGCTTTCTTT.